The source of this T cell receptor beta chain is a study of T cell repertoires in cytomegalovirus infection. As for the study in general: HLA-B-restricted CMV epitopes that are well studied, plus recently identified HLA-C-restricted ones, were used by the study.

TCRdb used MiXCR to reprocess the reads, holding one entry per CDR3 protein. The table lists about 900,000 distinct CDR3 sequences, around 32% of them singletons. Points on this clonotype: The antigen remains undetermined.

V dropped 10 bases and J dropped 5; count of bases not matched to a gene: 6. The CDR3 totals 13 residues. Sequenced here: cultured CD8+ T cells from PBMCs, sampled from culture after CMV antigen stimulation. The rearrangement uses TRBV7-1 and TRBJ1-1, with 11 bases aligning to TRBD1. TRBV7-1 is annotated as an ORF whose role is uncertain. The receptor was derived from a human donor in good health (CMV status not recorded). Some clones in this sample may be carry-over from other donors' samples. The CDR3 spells CATTGQGVTEAFF. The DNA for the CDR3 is TGTGCCACCACGGGACAGGGGGTGACTGAAGCTTTCTTT.